The 24 T cell receptor beta chains reported below all come from one sample, sequenced in a study of beta chain features in type 1 diabetes. Study findings and constraints: Moderate yet significant TCRB CDR3 shortening was seen in Type 1 diabetes patients in all four CD4+ subsets.

The entirety of the isolated RNA underwent reverse transcription, so expressed TCRB transcripts were sequenced. Measured with immunoSEQ multiplex PCR; TCRdb has only the in-frame clones, and not every one. The sample holds about 190,000 clones, 7.5% to 8.5% seen once. These receptors have no identified antigens. Sequenced input: central memory CD4+ T cells from blood. The receptors were sampled from a young man with type 1 diabetes.

This clone has only a few counts. The chain carries TRBV5-6 and TRBJ2-5; 9 nucleotides match TRBD1. The CDR3 has 14 amino acids. Germline values: CDR1 SGHDT, CDR2 YYEEEE. The V segment lost 2 bases and the J segment 5 bases; nucleotides outside the gene matches: 4. CDR3 sequence reads: CASSLQGAGETQYF. CDR3 DNA: TGTGCCAGCAGCTTACAGGGGGCTGGGGAGACCCAGTACTTC.

The J gene is TRBJ2-5, the V gene TRBV11-2; a possible D gene is TRBD2 (5 bases). Germline V gene data show CDR1 as SGHAT and CDR2 as FQNNGV. The V end was cut by 8 bases, the J end by 1 base, with 8 bases between. The CDR3 covers 12 residues. CDR3 DNA: TGTGCCAGCTCGGGATCCCAAGAGACCCAGTACTTC. Its translation is CASSGSQETQYF.

On this clone: At the DNA level, this CDR3 is encoded by other sequences in the same sample as well. V and J are TRBV7-2 and TRBJ2-7, with 9 bases matching TRBD2. Germline V gene data show CDR1 as SGHTA and CDR2 as FQGNSA. J gave up 0 bases and V 6 bases, and 6 bases lay outside the gene matches. The CDR3 length is 15 residues. CDR3 loop: CASSRSGGTSYEQYF. The CDR3 DNA follows: TGTGCCAGCAGTAGGAGCGGGGGGACCTCCTACGAGCAGTACTTC.

This clone appeared a few times. This chain uses TRBV2 with TRBJ1-6, with TRBD1 identical over 10 bases. This CDR3 has 14 residues. Germline-derived CDR1 and CDR2 are SNHLY and FYNNEI. Unmatched junction bases numbered 3, after V lost 7 bases and J lost 6 bases. The CDR3 loop is CASKWDRGNSPLHF. CDR3 sequence (DNA): TGTGCCAGCAAGTGGGACAGGGGTAATTCACCCCTCCACTTT.

This chain links TRBV14 with TRBJ2-5, with D possibly TRBD2 on 7 matching bases. Germline assignment: CDR1 SGHDN and CDR2 FVKESK. The CDR3 extends over 14 amino acids. V shed 4 bases and J shed 5 bases, with 14 bases lying between them. CDR3: CASSPLGGRETQYF. The DNA of the CDR3 is TGTGCCAGCAGCCCCCTCGGGGGGCGGGAGACCCAGTACTTC.

This chain connects TRBV7-6 to TRBJ1-4, with TRBD1 as a possible D gene (5 bases). The V gene lost 3 bases and the J gene lost 0 bases, with 8 bases spanning the gap. From germline, CDR1 is SGHVS and CDR2 FNYEAQ. This CDR3 has 15 amino acids. The CDR3 is CASSLTEATNEKLFF. The CDR3 DNA reads as TGTGCCAGCAGCTTGACAGAAGCAACTAATGAAAAACTGTTTTTT.

Only a few counts were recorded for this clone. This chain links TRBV30 with TRBJ2-7; D gene unclear. With 0 bases removed from V and 0 bases from J, the gap between germline ends came to 9 bases. The length of the CDR3 is 14 residues. Germline CDR1 GTSNPN, CDR2 SVGIG (reference sequence). The chain's CDR3 is CAWSVDRHSYEQYF. CDR3 coding DNA: TGTGCCTGGAGTGTAGACCGACACTCCTACGAGCAGTACTTC.

This clone has a handful of counts. V is TRBV4-3 and J is TRBJ1-2, with 9 nucleotides matching TRBD1. The germline gives CDR1 LGHNA, CDR2 YSLEER. Trimming took 4 bases from V and 5 from J; bases not matched to a gene: 5. The CDR3 has 14 amino acids. CDR3 bases: TGCGCCAGCAGCCTCGGGGACAGGGAGTATGGCTACACCTTC. Translation gives CASSLGDREYGYTF.

This clone was counted between two and nine times. The V gene is TRBV5-5, the J gene TRBJ1-2; the match to TRBD1 covers 9 bases. CDR3 size: 13 residues. The V and J ends lost 0 bases and 7 bases, in that order; junction bases with no gene match: 1. Germline CDR1 and CDR2: SGHKS and YYEKEE (reference sequence). CDR3 in DNA: TGTGCCAGCAGCTTGGACAGGGGGCTTGGCTACACCTTC. Residues: CASSLDRGLGYTF.

The rearrangement joins TRBV6-6 to TRBJ2-1; no clear D. Per the germline V gene, CDR1 is MNHNY and CDR2 is SVGAGI (reference sequence). V lost 5 bases, J lost 7 bases, and 6 bases lay in between. This CDR3 comprises 11 residues. The CDR3 loop is CASSMLNEQFF. CDR3 bases: TGTGCCAGCAGTATGCTAAATGAGCAGTTCTTC.

This clone was seen a few times. The J gene is TRBJ1-1, the V gene TRBV18, with 9 bases fitting TRBD1. This CDR3 is built from 14 residues. V trimming: 6 bases; J trimming: 5 bases; junction bases outside the gene matches: 7. The germline V gene has CDR1 KGHSH and CDR2 LQKENI. The CDR3 DNA reads TGTGCCAGCTCCCCGGGGGGACAGGGAACTGAAGCTTTCTTT. This encodes CASSPGGQGTEAFF.

This clone was counted once. Other DNA sequences in the sample encode the same CDR3. The chain is built from TRBV6-5 and TRBJ1-1; D is possibly TRBD1 (5 bases). Germline V gene sequence: CDR1 MNHEY, CDR2 SVGAGI. Trimming took off 0 bases at V and 3 bases at J, with 14 bases between the two ends. The CDR3 sequence is 16 residues long. CDR3 region: CASSYSSSGGDTEAFF. The CDR3 coding sequence is TGTGCCAGCAGTTACTCGAGTAGTGGAGGGGACACTGAAGCTTTCTTT.

The chain recombines TRBV7-9 with TRBJ2-7; 9 bases agree with TRBD1. The CDR3 has 15 residues. Looked up from germline, CDR1 is SEHNR and CDR2 is FQNEAQ (reference sequence). The junction had 10 bases not matched to a gene; V was cut back by 5 bases and J by 5 bases. The CDR3 here is CASSPRGQGTHEQYF. The CDR3 nucleotides read TGTGCCAGCAGCCCCCGCGGACAGGGGACGCACGAGCAGTACTTC.

The chain is built from TRBV6-4 and TRBJ2-3, with D perhaps matching TRBD2 (7 bases). Germline CDR1 MRHNA, CDR2 SNTAGT. The CDR3 totals 15 residues. Trimming cost V 7 bases and J 4 bases, with 18 bases left between them. This chain's CDR3 is CASNDGGGGPDTQYF. CDR3 DNA sequence: TGTGCCAGCAACGACGGTGGGGGGGGCCCAGATACGCAGTATTTT.

This rearrangement joins TRBV19 to TRBJ1-1, with a tentative D call TRBD1 (6 bases). Germline CDR1 and CDR2: LNHDA and SQIVND (reference sequence). V was shortened by 3 bases and J by 8 bases, with 16 bases between the two germline ends. CDR3 size: 14 residues. CDR3 sequence reads: CASSISGQPNEAFF. As DNA, the CDR3 is TGTGCCAGTAGTATCTCTGGACAGCCAAACGAAGCTTTCTTT.

The CDR3 loop reads CASSPAGTGNEQYF. CDR3 DNA sequence: TGTGCCAGCAGCCCCGCTGGGACAGGGAACGAGCAGTACTTC. This chain uses TRBV27 with TRBJ2-7; 9 nucleotides match TRBD1. The V and J ends lost 6 bases and 5 bases, in that order; junction bases with no gene match: 8. Germline CDR1 reads MNHEY; CDR2 reads SMNVEV (reference sequence). This CDR3 has 14 amino acids.

This clone was seen a handful of times. The chain links TRBV6-1 to TRBJ2-1, with 15 bases fitting TRBD2. Germline V gives CDR1 MNHNS, CDR2 SASEGT. The CDR3 is 13 residues long. V shed 7 bases and J 13 bases; nucleotides not matched to a gene: 5. Written as DNA, the CDR3 is TGTGCCAGCACCGGACTAGCGGGGGGGGCCCAGTTCTTC. It is translated as CASTGLAGGAQFF.

This chain connects TRBV5-8 to TRBJ1-5; D uncertain. The V and J ends lost 2 bases and 4 bases respectively, with 7 bases between them. Per the germline V gene, CDR1 is SGHTS and CDR2 is YDEGEE. This CDR3 contains 13 residues. CDR3: CASSFSPNQPQHF. The DNA for the CDR3 is TGTGCCAGCAGCTTCAGTCCTAATCAGCCCCAGCATTTT.

This clone has a count of ten or more. The J gene is TRBJ2-5, the V gene TRBV25-1, with 7 bases fitting TRBD2. With 5 bases clipped from V and 5 bases from J, the junction kept 11 bases outside the gene matches. The CDR3 extends over 15 amino acids. The germline V gene encodes CDR1 MGHDK and CDR2 SYGVNS. As DNA, the CDR3 is TGTGCCAGCAGTCCAAGGACTAGTGTACGGGAGACCCAGTACTTC. This codes for CASSPRTSVRETQYF.

As to this clone: This could be a read error, since a much larger clone is one nucleotide away. This specimen includes other DNA sequences encoding the same CDR3. The rearrangement joins TRBV19 to TRBJ2-5; no clear D gene. CDR1 and CDR2 from the germline V gene are LNHDA and SQIVND (reference sequence). V lost 10 bases, J lost 2 bases, and 11 bases lay in between. CDR3 length equals 12 residues. CDR3 nucleotides: TGTGCCATCCGAGACAAGCAAGAGACCCAGTACTTC. This codes for CAIRDKQETQYF.

The chain links TRBV2 to TRBJ2-7; TRBD2 aligns across 7 bases. Germline V gives CDR1 SNHLY, CDR2 FYNNEI. The CDR3 is 14 amino acids. Losses at the gene ends were 2 bases for V and 4 bases for J; bases not matched to a gene: 5. CDR3 in DNA: TGTGCCAGCAGTGAACACAGCGGGACGTACGAGCAGTACTTC. Amino acids: CASSEHSGTYEQYF.

The chain has TRBV11-2 and TRBJ2-1; 12 bases map to TRBD1. From germline, CDR1 is SGHAT and CDR2 FQNNGV. V lost 5 bases, J lost 6 bases, and 8 bases stayed unmatched. The CDR3 has 16 amino acids. The CDR3, as DNA: TGTGCCAGCAGCATTACCGGGACAGGGGGCTTCAATGAGCAGTTCTTC. It translates to CASSITGTGGFNEQFF.

The sample holds a few counts of this clone. The chain joins TRBV5-1 to TRBJ2-1; the D gene is possibly TRBD1 (6 bases). V was trimmed by 4 bases and J by 7 bases, leaving 12 bases between them. The germline V gene encodes CDR1 SGHRS and CDR2 YFSETQ. The CDR3 runs to 13 residues. The CDR3 DNA reads as TGCGCCAGCAGCAGGGAACAGGGAAATGAGCAGTTCTTC. It encodes CASSREQGNEQFF.

The chain's CDR3 is CASSFKVGAYNEQFF. The DNA of the CDR3 is TGTGCCAGCAGTTTCAAAGTTGGAGCCTACAATGAGCAGTTCTTC. This chain joins TRBV28 and TRBJ2-1; D remains ambiguous. V was clipped by 3 bases and J by 2 bases, with 11 bases between them. The CDR3 covers 15 residues. The germline gives CDR1 MDHEN, CDR2 SYDVKM.